The T cell receptor beta chain under discussion was sequenced for a study of a mutant IDH1 vaccine in newly diagnosed glioma. TCRdb keeps only in-frame clones here, not all; method: immunoSEQ multiplex PCR. The sample has about 56,000 clones, about 79% seen once. Germline lookup yields CDR1 SNHLY and CDR2 FYNNEI. The CDR3 contains 15 residues. Between the trimmed V and J ends, which lost 2 bases and 2 bases, there was a span of 13 bases. Points on this clone: Antigen specificity is unknown.

Time point meaning: week 47, end of study. Vaccination comprised doses that each held 300 ug of mutant IDH1 20-mer peptide, plus topical imiquimod. Sequenced here: PBMCs, sampled from a glioma patient whose treatment included an IDH1 peptide vaccine. The rearrangement uses TRBV2 and TRBJ2-7, with TRBD1 as a possible D gene (7 bases). This clonotype was sampled from a man between 45 and 60 years old with glioma. The CDR3 sequence: CASSEYGGGTYEQYF. CDR3 nucleotides: TGTGCCAGCAGTGAATATGGAGGGGGCACCTACGAGCAGTACTTC.